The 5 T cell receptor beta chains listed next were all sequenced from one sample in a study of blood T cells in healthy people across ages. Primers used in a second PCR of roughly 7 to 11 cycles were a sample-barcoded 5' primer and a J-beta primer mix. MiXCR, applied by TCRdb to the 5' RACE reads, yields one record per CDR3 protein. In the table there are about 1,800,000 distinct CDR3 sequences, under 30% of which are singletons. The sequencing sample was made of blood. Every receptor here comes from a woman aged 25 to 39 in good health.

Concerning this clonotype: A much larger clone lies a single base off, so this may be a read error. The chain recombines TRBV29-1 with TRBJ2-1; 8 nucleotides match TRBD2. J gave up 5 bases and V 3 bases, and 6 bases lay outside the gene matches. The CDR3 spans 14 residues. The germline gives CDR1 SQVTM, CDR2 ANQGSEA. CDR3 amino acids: CSVEGRGEDNEQFF. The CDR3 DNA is TGCAGCGTTGAGGGGCGGGGGGAAGACAATGAGCAGTTCTTC.

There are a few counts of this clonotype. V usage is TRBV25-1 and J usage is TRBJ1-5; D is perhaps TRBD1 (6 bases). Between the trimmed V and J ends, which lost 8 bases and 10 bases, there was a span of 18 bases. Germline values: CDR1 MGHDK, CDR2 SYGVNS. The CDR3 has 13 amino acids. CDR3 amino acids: CASSDRSSGPQHF. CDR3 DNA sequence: TGTGCCAGCTCTGACAGGTCGTCGGGACCCCAGCATTTT.

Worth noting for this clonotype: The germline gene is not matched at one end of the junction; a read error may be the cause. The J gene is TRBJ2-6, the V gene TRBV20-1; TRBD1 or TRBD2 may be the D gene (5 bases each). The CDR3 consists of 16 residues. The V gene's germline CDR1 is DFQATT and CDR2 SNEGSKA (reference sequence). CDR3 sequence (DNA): TGCAGTGCTAGTCAAATGGGGAGAGCTGGGGCCAACGCCCTGACTTTC. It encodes CSASQMGRAGANALTF.

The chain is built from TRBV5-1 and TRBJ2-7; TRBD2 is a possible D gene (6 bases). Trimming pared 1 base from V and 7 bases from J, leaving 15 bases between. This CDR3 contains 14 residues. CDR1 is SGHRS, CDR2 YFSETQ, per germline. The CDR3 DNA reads TGCGCCAGCAGCTTGTCGTTGGGAGGCCAGGAGCAGTACTTC. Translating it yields CASSLSLGGQEQYF.

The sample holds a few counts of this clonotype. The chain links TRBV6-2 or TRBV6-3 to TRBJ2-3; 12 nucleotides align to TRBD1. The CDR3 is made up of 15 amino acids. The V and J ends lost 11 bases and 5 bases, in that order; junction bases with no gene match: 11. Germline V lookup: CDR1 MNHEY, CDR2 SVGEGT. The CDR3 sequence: CAATGGTGGIDTQYF. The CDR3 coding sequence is TGTGCCGCCACCGGCGGGACAGGGGGCATAGATACGCAGTATTTT.